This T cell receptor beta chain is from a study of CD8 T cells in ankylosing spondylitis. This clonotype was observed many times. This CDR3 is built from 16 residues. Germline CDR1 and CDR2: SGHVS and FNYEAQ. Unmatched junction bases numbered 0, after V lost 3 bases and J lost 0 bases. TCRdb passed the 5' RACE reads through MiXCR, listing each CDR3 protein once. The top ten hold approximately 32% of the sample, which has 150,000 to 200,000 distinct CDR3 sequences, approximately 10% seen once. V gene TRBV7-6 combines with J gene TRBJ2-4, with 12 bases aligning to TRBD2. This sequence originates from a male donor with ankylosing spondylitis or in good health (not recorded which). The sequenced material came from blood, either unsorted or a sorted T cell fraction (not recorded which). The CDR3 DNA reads TGTGCCAGCAGCTTGGGACTAGCGGGAGCCAAAAACATTCAGTACTTC. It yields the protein CASSLGLAGAKNIQYF.